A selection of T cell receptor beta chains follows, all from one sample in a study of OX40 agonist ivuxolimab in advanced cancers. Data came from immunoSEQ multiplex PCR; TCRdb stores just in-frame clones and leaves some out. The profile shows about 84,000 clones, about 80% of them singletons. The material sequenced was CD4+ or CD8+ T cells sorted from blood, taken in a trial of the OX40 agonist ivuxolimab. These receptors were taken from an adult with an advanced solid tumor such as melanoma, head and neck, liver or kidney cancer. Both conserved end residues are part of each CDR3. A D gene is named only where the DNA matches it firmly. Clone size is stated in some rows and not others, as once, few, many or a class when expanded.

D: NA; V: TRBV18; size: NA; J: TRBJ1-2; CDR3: CASSPGPALYGYTF; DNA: TGTGCCAGCTCACCTGGCCCCGCCCTTTATGGCTACACCTTC
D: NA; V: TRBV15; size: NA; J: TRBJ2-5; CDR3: CATSRPSVKETQYF; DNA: TGTGCCACCAGCAGGCCTAGCGTAAAAGAGACCCAGTACTTC
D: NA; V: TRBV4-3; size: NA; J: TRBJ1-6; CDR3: CASSQDFGRGNSPLHF; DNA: TGCGCCAGCAGCCAAGATTTCGGCAGGGGAAATTCACCCCTCCACTTT
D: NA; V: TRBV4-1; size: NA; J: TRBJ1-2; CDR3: CASSLSGHGYTF; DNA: TGCGCCAGCAGCCTCTCCGGGCATGGCTACACCTTC
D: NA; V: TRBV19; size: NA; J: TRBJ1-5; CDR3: CASSFIGLNQPQHF; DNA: TGTGCCAGTAGTTTCATAGGGCTTAATCAGCCCCAGCATTTT
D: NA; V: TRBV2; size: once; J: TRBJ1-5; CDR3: CASSADGYSNQPQHF; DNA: TGTGCCAGCAGTGCCGACGGTTATAGCAATCAGCCCCAGCATTTT
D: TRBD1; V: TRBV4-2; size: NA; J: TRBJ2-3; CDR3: CASTSGGDTQYF; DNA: TGTGCCAGCACCTCAGGGGGAGATACGCAGTATTTT
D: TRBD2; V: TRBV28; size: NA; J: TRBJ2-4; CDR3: CASRPSTSGKNIQYF; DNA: TGTGCCAGCAGGCCCTCCACTAGCGGCAAAAACATTCAGTACTTC
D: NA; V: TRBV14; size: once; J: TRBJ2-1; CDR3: CASSHAGHEYNEQFF; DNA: TGTGCCAGCAGCCACGCGGGACACGAATACAATGAGCAGTTCTTC
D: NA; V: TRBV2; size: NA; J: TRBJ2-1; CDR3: CASSEKNEQFF; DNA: TGTGCCAGCAGTGAAAAGAATGAGCAGTTCTTC
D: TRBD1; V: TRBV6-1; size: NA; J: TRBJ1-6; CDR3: CASRPPGGDNSPLHF; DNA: TGTGCCAGCAGGCCGCCAGGGGGCGATAATTCACCCCTCCACTTT
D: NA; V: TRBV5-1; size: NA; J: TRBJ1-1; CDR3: CASSLGDLNTEAFF; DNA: TGCGCCAGCAGCTTGGGAGACCTGAACACTGAAGCTTTCTTT
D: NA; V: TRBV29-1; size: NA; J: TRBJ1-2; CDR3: CSVLKLTYGYTF; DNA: TGCAGCGTACTGAAGCTAACCTATGGCTACACCTTC
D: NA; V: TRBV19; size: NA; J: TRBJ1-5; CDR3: CASTPTAGGYGQPQHF; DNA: TGTGCCAGTACACCTACGGCCGGGGGATATGGGCAGCCCCAGCATTTT
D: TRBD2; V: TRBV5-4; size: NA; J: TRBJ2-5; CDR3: CASRTLDLGGGETQYF; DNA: TGTGCCAGCAGGACTCTTGACCTGGGGGGGGGAGAGACCCAGTACTTC
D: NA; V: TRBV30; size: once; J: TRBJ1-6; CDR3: CAWSERNSPLHF; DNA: TGTGCCTGGAGTGAAAGGAATTCACCCCTCCACTTT
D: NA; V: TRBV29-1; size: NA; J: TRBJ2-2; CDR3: CSVDPGSGELFF; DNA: TGCAGCGTTGACCCAGGTAGCGGGGAGCTGTTTTTT
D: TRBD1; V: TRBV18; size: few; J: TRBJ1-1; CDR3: CASSLDRVNTEAFF; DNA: TGTGCCAGCTCCCTGGACAGGGTGAACACTGAAGCTTTCTTT
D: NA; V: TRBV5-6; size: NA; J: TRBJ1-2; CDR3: CASFVGPAYFYGYTF; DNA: TGTGCCAGCTTCGTTGGTCCAGCCTACTTTTATGGCTACACCTTC
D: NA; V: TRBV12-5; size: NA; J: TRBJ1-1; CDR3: CASGLGDTLGNTEAFF; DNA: TGTGCTAGTGGTTTGGGGGATACCCTCGGGAACACTGAAGCTTTCTTT
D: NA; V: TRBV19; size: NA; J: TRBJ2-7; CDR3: CASSLWAVSLREHEQYF; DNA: TGTGCCAGTAGTCTGTGGGCAGTTTCCCTGAGGGAGCACGAGCAGTACTTC
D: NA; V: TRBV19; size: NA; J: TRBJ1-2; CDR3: CASSINGLDNGYTF; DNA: TGTGCCAGTAGTATAAATGGGTTGGATAATGGCTACACCTTC
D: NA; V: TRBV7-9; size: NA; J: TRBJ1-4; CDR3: CASSSGWDSTNEKLFF; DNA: TGTGCCAGCAGCTCGGGGTGGGACTCAACTAATGAAAAACTGTTTTTT
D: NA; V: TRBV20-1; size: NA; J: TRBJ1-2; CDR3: CSANGNYGYTF; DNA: TGCAGTGCTAACGGAAACTATGGCTACACCTTC
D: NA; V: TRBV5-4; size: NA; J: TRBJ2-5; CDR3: CASSSNRVGETQYF; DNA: TGTGCCAGCAGCTCTAACAGGGTGGGAGAGACCCAGTACTTC
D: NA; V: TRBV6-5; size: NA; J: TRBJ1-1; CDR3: CASSYGPSRNTEAFF; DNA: TGTGCCAGCAGTTACGGACCCAGTCGGAACACTGAAGCTTTCTTT
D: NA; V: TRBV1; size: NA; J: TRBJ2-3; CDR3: CTSSLAPPDTQYF; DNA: TGCACCAGCAGCCTGGCCCCGCCAGATACGCAGTATTTT
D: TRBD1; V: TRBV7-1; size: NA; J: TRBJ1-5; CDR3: CASSPGQGAPTGSGKRTLNQPQHF; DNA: TGTGCCAGCAGCCCAGGACAGGGAGCACCGACAGGGAGTGGTAAGAGAACCTTGAATCAGCCCCAGCATTTT
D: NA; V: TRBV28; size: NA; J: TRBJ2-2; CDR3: CASSLATGELFF; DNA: TGTGCCAGCAGTTTAGCGACCGGGGAGCTGTTTTTT
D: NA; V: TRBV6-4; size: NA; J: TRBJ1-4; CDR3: CASSDGGPANEKLFF; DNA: TGTGCCAGCAGTGACGGAGGGCCGGCTAATGAAAAACTGTTTTTT
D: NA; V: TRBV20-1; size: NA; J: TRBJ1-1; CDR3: CSAKLNTEAFF; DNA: TGCAGTGCTAAACTTAACACTGAAGCTTTCTTT
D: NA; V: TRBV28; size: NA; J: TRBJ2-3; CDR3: CASRLGRDTDTQYF; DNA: TGTGCCAGCAGGTTGGGGCGGGACACAGATACGCAGTATTTT
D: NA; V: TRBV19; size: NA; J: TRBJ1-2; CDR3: CASSITVDYGYTF; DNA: TGTGCCAGTAGTATCACCGTGGACTATGGCTACACCTTC
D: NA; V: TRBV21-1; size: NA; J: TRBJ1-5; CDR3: CASSARTGLYNQPQHF; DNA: TGTGCCAGCAGCGCCCGGACAGGGCTATACAATCAGCCCCAGCATTTT
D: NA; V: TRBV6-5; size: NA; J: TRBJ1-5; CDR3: CASSLGTNSNQPQHF; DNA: TGTGCCAGCAGTCTCGGGACTAATAGCAATCAGCCCCAGCATTTT
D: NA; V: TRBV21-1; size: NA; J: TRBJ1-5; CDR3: CASSKLGHSFNQPQHF; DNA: TGTGCCAGCAGCAAATTGGGACACAGCTTCAATCAGCCCCAGCATTTT
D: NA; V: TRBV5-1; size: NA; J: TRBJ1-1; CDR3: CASSFGPRDLSTEAFF; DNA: TGCGCCAGCAGCTTTGGACCCAGGGACCTGAGCACTGAAGCTTTCTTT
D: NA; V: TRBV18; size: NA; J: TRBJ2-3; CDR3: CASHRTGTAFTDTQYF; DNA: TGTGCCAGCCATCGGACCGGGACGGCCTTCACAGATACGCAGTATTTT
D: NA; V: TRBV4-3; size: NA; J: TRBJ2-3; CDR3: CASSQGAETDTQYF; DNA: TGCGCCAGCAGCCAAGGGGCCGAAACAGATACGCAGTATTTT
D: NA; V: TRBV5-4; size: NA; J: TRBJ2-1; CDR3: CASSTFGGTYNEQFF; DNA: TGTGCCAGCAGCACATTCGGGGGTACCTACAATGAGCAGTTCTTC
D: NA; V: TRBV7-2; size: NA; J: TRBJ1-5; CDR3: CASSRPNQPQHF; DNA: TGTGCCAGCAGCCGACCCAATCAGCCCCAGCATTTT